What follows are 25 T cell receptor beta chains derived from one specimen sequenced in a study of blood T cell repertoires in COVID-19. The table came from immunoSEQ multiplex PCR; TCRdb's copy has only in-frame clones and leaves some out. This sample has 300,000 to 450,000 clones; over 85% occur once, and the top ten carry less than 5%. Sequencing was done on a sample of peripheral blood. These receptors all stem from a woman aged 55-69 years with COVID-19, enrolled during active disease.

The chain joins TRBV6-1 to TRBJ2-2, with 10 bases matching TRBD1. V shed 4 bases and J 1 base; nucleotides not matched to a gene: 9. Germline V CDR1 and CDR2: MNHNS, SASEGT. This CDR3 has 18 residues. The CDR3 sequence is CASSGPGQGTMNTGELFF. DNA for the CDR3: TGTGCCAGCAGTGGCCCGGGACAGGGGACAATGAACACCGGGGAGCTGTTTTTT.

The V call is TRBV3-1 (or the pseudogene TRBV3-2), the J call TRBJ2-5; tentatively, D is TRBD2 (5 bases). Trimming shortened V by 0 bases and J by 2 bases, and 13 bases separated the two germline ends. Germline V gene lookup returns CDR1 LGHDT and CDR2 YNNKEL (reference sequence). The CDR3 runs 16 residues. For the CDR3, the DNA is TGTGCCAGCAGCCAAGATAGAGGGTCATTTCAAGAGACCCAGTACTTC. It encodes CASSQDRGSFQETQYF.

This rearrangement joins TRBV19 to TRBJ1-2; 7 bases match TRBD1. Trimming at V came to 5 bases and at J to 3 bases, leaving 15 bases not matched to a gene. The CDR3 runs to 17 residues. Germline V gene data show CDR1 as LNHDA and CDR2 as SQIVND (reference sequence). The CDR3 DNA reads TGTGCCAGTAGTCCAAAAAACAGGGGATCGGGACACTATGGCTACACCTTC. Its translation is CASSPKNRGSGHYGYTF.

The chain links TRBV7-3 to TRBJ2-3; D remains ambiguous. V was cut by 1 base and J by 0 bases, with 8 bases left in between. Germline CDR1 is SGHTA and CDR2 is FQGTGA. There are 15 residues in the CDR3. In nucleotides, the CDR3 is TGTGCCAGCAGCTTAATCAGCGAGAGCACAGATACGCAGTATTTT. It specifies CASSLISESTDTQYF.

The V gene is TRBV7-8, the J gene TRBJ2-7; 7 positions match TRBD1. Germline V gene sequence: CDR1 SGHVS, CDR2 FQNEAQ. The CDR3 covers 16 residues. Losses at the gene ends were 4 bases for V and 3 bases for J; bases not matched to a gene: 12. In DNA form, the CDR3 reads TGTGCCAGCAGCTCCTCCCGCGCCGGGACAGACTACGAGCAGTACTTC. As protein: CASSSSRAGTDYEQYF.

CDR3 sequence (DNA): TGTGCCAGCAGCCTTCGGACCGCGGGGACTGAAGCTTTCTTT. This encodes CASSLRTAGTEAFF. The chain is built from TRBV5-5 and TRBJ1-1; D gene uncertain. CDR1 is SGHKS and CDR2 is YYEKEE in the germline V gene (reference sequence). Trimming left V 4 bases short and J 5 bases short, with 15 bases between. The CDR3 covers 14 residues.

CDR3 nucleotide sequence: TGTGCCAGCAGCCGGGAGGGGAAGGAGCAGTACTTC. This gives the protein CASSREGKEQYF. The chain combines TRBV7-9 with TRBJ2-7, with 8 bases identical to TRBD2. Germline values: CDR1 SEHNR, CDR2 FQNEAQ (reference sequence). The CDR3 is 12 residues long. After removal of 5 bases from V and 7 bases from J, the junction contained 4 bases not matched to a gene. Complete variable domain (other parts from reference TRBV7-9 and TRBJ2-7): DTGVSQNPRHKITKRGQNVTFRCDPISEHNRLYWYRQTLGQGPEFLTYFQNEAQLEKSRLLSDRFSAERPKGSFSTLEIQRTEQGDSAMYLCASSREGKEQYFGPGTRLTVT.

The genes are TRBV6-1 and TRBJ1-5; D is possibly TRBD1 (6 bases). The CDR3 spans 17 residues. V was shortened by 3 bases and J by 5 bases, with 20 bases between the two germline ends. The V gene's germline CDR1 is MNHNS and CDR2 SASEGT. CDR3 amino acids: CASSDWSRGVTDQPQHF. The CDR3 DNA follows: TGTGCCAGCAGTGACTGGAGCAGGGGCGTGACGGATCAGCCCCAGCATTTT.

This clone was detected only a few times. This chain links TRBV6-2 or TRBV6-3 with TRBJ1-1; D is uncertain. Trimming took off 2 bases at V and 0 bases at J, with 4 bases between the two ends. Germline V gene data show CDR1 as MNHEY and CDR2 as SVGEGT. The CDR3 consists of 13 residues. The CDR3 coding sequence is TGTGCCAGCAGTTACCGAGTGAACACTGAAGCTTTCTTT. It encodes CASSYRVNTEAFF.

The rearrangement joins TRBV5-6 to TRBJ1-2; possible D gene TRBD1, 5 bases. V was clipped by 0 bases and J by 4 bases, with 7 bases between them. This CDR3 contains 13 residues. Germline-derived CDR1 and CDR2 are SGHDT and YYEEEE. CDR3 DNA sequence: TGTGCCAGCAGCTTGGAGGGGCTCTATGGCTACACCTTC. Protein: CASSLEGLYGYTF.

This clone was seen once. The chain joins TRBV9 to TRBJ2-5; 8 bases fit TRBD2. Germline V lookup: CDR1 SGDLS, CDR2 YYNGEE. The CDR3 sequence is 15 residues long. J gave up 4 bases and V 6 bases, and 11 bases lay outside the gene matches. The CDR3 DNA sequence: TGTGCCAGCAATGACGGGGGGGCCCAGGGAGAGACCCAGTACTTC. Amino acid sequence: CASNDGGAQGETQYF. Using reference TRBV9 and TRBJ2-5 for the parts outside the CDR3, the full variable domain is DSGVTQTPKHLITATGQRVTLRCSPRSGDLSVYWYQQSLDQGLQFLIQYYNGEERAKGNILERFSAQQFPDLHSELNLSSLELGDSALYFCASNDGGAQGETQYFGPGTRLLVL.

The CDR3 loop reads CASKQTGGPEAFF. The DNA for the CDR3 is TGTGCCAGCAAGCAAACAGGGGGACCTGAAGCTTTCTTT. This sequence joins TRBV6-6 and TRBJ1-1; 8 bases are shared with TRBD1. J gave up 6 bases and V 7 bases, and 7 bases lay outside the gene matches. CDR1 and CDR2 (germline): MNHNY, SVGAGI (reference sequence). The CDR3 consists of 13 residues.

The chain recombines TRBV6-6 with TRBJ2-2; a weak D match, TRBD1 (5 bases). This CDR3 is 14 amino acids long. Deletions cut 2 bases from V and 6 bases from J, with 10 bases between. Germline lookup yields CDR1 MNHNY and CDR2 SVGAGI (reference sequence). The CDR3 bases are TGTGCCAGCAGTTACGACAGTTTGTCCGGGGAGCTGTTTTTT. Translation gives CASSYDSLSGELFF.

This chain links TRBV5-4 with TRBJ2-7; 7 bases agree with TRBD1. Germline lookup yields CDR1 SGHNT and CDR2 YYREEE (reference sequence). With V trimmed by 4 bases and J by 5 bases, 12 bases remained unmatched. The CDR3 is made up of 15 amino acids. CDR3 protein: CASSANRGLADEQYF. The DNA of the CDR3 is TGTGCCAGCAGCGCGAACAGGGGCCTGGCGGACGAGCAGTACTTC.

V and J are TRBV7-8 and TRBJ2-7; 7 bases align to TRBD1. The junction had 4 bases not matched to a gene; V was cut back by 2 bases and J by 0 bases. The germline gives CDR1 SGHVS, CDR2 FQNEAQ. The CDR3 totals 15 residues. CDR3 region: CASSLLTGSSYEQYF. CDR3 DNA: TGTGCCAGCAGCTTATTGACAGGGAGCTCCTACGAGCAGTACTTC.

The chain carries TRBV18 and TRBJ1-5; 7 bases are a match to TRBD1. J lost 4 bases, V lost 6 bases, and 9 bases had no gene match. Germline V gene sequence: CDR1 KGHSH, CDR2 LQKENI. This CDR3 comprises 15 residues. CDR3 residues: CASSPSGTDNQPQHF. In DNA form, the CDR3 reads TGTGCCAGCTCGCCTTCCGGGACAGATAATCAGCCCCAGCATTTT.

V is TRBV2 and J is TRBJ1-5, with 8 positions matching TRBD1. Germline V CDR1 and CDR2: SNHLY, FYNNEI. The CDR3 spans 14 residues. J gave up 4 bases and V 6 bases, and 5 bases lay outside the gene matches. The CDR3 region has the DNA TGTGCCAGCAGACCGACAGGGGAGAATCAGCCCCAGCATTTT. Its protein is CASRPTGENQPQHF.

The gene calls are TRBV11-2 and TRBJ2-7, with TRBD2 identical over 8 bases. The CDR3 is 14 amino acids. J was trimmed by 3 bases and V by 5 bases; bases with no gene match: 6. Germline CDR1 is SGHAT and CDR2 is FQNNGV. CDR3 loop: CASSQGLEGYEQYF. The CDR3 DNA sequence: TGTGCCAGCAGCCAGGGACTAGAGGGCTACGAGCAGTACTTC.

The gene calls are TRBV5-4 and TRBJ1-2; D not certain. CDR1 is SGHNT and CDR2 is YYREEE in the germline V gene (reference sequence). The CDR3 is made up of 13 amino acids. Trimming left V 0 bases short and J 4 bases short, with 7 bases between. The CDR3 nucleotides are TGTGCCAGCAGCTTGGACGGTCCCTATGGCTACACCTTC. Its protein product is CASSLDGPYGYTF.

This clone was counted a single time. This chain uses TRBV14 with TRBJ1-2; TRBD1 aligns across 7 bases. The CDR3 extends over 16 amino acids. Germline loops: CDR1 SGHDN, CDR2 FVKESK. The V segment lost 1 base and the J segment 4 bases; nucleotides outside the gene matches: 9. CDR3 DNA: TGTGCCAGCAGCCAAGGTGTGGCAGGGGGAATCTATGGCTACACCTTC. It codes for CASSQGVAGGIYGYTF.

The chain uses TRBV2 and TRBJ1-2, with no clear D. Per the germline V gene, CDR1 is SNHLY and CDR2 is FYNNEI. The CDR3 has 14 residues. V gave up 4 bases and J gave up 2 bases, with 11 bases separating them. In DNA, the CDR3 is TGTGCCAGCAGTGGGGCCAGCTTCAACTATGGCTACACCTTC. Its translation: CASSGASFNYGYTF. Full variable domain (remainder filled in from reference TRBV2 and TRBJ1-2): EPEVTQTPSHQVTQMGQEVILRCVPISNHLYFYWYRQILGQKVEFLVSFYNNEISEKSEIFDDQFSVERPDGSNFTLKIRSTKLEDSAMYFCASSGASFNYGYTFGSGTRLTVV.

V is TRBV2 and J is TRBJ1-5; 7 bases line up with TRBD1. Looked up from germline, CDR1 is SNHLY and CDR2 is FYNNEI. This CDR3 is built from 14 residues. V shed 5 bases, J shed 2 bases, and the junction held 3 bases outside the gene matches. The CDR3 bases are TGTGCCAGCAGTTGGACAGGAGGCAATCAGCCCCAGCATTTT. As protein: CASSWTGGNQPQHF.

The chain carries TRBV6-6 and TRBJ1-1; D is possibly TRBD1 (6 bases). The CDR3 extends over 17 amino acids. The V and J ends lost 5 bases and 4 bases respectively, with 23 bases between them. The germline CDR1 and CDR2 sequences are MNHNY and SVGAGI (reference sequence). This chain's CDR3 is CASSPSSPGQLSTEAFF. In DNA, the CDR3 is TGTGCCAGCAGTCCCTCCTCCCCGGGACAATTAAGCACTGAAGCTTTCTTT.

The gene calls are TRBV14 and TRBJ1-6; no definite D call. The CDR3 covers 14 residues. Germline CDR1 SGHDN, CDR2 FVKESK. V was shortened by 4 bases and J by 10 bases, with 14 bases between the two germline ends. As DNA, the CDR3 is TGTGCCAGCAGCCTGAGATATACGGGGTCACCCCTCCACTTT. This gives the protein CASSLRYTGSPLHF. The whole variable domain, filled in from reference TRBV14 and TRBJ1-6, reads EAGVTQFPSHSVIEKGQTVTLRCDPISGHDNLYWYRRVMGKEIKFLLHFVKESKQDESGMPNNRFLAERTGGTYSTLKVQPAELEDSGVYFCASSLRYTGSPLHFGNGTRLTVT.

The CDR3 is CASSQRSSRVNVLTF. In DNA, the CDR3 is TGTGCCAGCAGCCAACGTTCCTCCCGGGTAAACGTCCTGACTTTC. V is TRBV3-1 (or the pseudogene TRBV3-2) and J is TRBJ2-6; D unclear. V lost 2 bases and J lost 10, with 15 bases in between. The germline gives CDR1 LGHDT, CDR2 YNNKEL (reference sequence). CDR3 length equals 15 residues.